The source of this T cell receptor beta chain is a study of type 1 and type 2 diabetes patients. Amplification started from genomic DNA. The TCR beta CDR3 region was amplified using 30 forward and 13 reverse primers. MiXCR, applied by TCRdb to the multiplex PCR reads, yields one record per CDR3 protein. The sample has around 300,000 distinct CDR3 sequences; approximately 45% are singletons. This clonotype was counted a few times. Antigen: not known. Whole-study results and caveats: Both CD4+ and CD8+ type 2 diabetes repertoires showed significantly higher diversity than type 1.

Sequences were obtained from peripheral blood mononuclear cells (PBMCs). This sequence was found in a man between 18 and 29 years old with type 2 diabetes.

CDR3 amino acids: CASSLNGQGMNTEAFF. The DNA of the CDR3 is TGTGCCAGCAGCTTGAACGGACAGGGAATGAACACTGAAGCTTTCTTT. The chain is built from TRBV7-2 and TRBJ1-1; 8 bases align to TRBD1. Trimming removed 3 bases from V and 0 bases from J; junction bases left unmatched: 6. Germline-derived CDR1 and CDR2 are SGHTA and FQGNSA. The length of the CDR3 is 16 residues.